Listed here are 10 T cell receptor beta chains from one sample, sequenced in a study of CD8 T cells in ankylosing spondylitis. In TCRdb, the 5' RACE reads were re-called with MiXCR into one record per CDR3 protein. The sample consists of about 400,000 distinct CDR3 sequences, approximately 22% of them appearing once. The sample consisted of blood, either unsorted or a sorted T cell fraction (not recorded which). These receptors originate from a male donor with ankylosing spondylitis or in good health (not recorded which).

This rearrangement joins TRBV10-3 to TRBJ2-5; the match to TRBD2 covers 14 bases. The CDR3 runs to 16 residues. Germline-derived CDR1 and CDR2 are ENHRY and SYGVKD. The junction had 7 bases not matched to a gene; V was cut back by 6 bases and J by 4 bases. The chain's CDR3 is CAISGGLAGGRETQYF. The DNA of the CDR3 is TGTGCCATCAGCGGAGGACTAGCGGGGGGCAGAGAGACCCAGTACTTC.

This clonotype showed up just a few times. The chain couples TRBV12-3 or TRBV12-4 to TRBJ2-1; tentatively, D is TRBD2 (6 bases). Between the trimmed V and J ends, which lost 9 bases and 2 bases, there was a span of 23 bases. This CDR3 contains 17 residues. CDR3 loop: CASDSVLGGSTYNEQFF. The CDR3 bases are TGTGCCAGTGATTCAGTTTTGGGGGGATCAACCTACAATGAGCAGTTCTTC.

This clonotype was detected a few times. J is TRBJ1-1 and V is TRBV12-3 or TRBV12-4, with D hard to call. The V and J ends lost 4 bases and 1 base respectively, with 10 bases between them. The CDR3 has 14 residues. CDR3 DNA: TGTGCCAGCAGTTGGACGGTTTCGAACACTGAAGCTTTCTTT. Protein: CASSWTVSNTEAFF.

This clonotype was seen a handful of times. The rearrangement joins TRBV6-1 to TRBJ2-7; 9 bases are a match to TRBD1. The J segment lost 2 bases and the V segment lost 9 bases, leaving 14 bases of the junction unmatched. The CDR3 is 16 residues long. The V gene's germline CDR1 is MNHNS and CDR2 SASEGT. In DNA, the CDR3 is TGTGCCAGACAAAACCGGACAGGGGCGAAAACCTACGAGCAGTACTTC. Its translation: CARQNRTGAKTYEQYF.

This chain links TRBV27 with TRBJ2-7, with D uncertain. Trimming pared 0 bases from V and 6 bases from J, leaving 9 bases between. This CDR3 has 13 residues. CDR1 MNHEY and CDR2 SMNVEV come from the germline V gene (reference sequence). This chain's CDR3 is CASSLSNSREQYF. The DNA for the CDR3 is TGTGCCAGCAGTTTATCGAACAGTCGCGAGCAGTACTTC.

CDR3 sequence reads: CASSYSAVRTGELFF. The CDR3 region has the DNA TGTGCCAGCAGTTACTCGGCTGTTAGGACCGGGGAGCTGTTTTTT. The rearrangement uses TRBV6-5 and TRBJ2-2; D remains ambiguous. This CDR3 comprises 15 residues. From germline, CDR1 is MNHEY and CDR2 SVGAGI. Trimming removed 0 bases from V and 5 bases from J, with 10 bases in between.

The V call is TRBV9, the J call TRBJ2-5, with TRBD2 matching 9 bases. The ends lost 0 bases at V and 4 bases at J; junction bases unmatched: 7. CDR1 SGDLS and CDR2 YYNGEE come from the germline V gene. The length of the CDR3 is 16 residues. For the CDR3, the DNA is TGTGCCAGCAGCGTAGGGCCTAGCGGGGATGGAGAGACCCAGTACTTC. It specifies CASSVGPSGDGETQYF.

This clonotype was detected a few times. The gene calls are TRBV24-1 and TRBJ2-1; 7 bases are shared with TRBD1. Germline assignment: CDR1 KGHDR and CDR2 SFDVKD. The ends lost 7 bases at V and 6 bases at J; junction bases unmatched: 5. This CDR3 is 13 amino acids long. The CDR3: CATRGTGVNEQFF. The CDR3, as DNA: TGTGCCACCAGGGGAACAGGGGTCAATGAGCAGTTCTTC.

This chain joins TRBV27 and TRBJ2-7, with D uncertain. This CDR3 spans 14 amino acids. Germline lookup yields CDR1 MNHEY and CDR2 SMNVEV (reference sequence). The V and J ends lost 0 bases and 3 bases respectively, with 9 bases between them. The CDR3, as DNA: TGTGCCAGCAGTTTATCCGGCCCAATCTACGAGCAGTACTTC. Translation: CASSLSGPIYEQYF.

The rearrangement joins TRBV19 to TRBJ2-7; no reliable D call. CDR1 is LNHDA and CDR2 is SQIVND in the germline V gene (reference sequence). The CDR3 runs 13 residues. Trimming pared 3 bases from V and 5 bases from J, leaving 11 bases between. This chain's CDR3 is CASSMRRWNEQYF. The CDR3 DNA sequence: TGTGCCAGTAGTATGCGCAGGTGGAACGAGCAGTACTTC.